This passage covers 17 T cell receptor beta chains from one sample sequenced in a study of shared clonotypes between healthy human individuals. Sequencing was performed with immunoSEQ multiplex PCR; in TCRdb, only in-frame clones are kept and a portion is missing. The profile covers 2 million to 2.5 million clones, with approximately 95% appearing a single time and less than 0.15% taken by the ten largest. The sequenced material came from naive CD4+ T cells sorted from blood. Subset denoted: CD45RA+ positively selected. The receptors here all came from a man aged 18-30 years in good health.

The chain recombines TRBV7-9 with TRBJ2-3; 9 bases are a match to TRBD2. This CDR3 is 17 amino acids long. Germline CDR1 and CDR2: SEHNR and FQNEAQ (reference sequence). The trim removed 3 bases at V and 2 bases at J, leaving 9 bases unmatched. The CDR3, as DNA: TGTGCCAGCAGCTTGGGTTCATTAGCGGGGGTCACAGATACGCAGTATTTT. Amino acid sequence: CASSLGSLAGVTDTQYF.

The V call is TRBV2, the J call TRBJ1-5; D uncertain. V was pared by 6 bases and J by 2 bases, with 11 bases between. The germline V gene has CDR1 SNHLY and CDR2 FYNNEI. This CDR3 comprises 14 residues. CDR3 coding DNA: TGTGCCAGCAGGCAGAACTTGGGCAATCAGCCCCAGCATTTT. Amino acid sequence: CASRQNLGNQPQHF.

The CDR3 loop is CASTGGGTLGGEEQYF. CDR3 DNA: TGCGCCAGCACCGGGGGAGGGACTCTTGGAGGGGAAGAGCAGTACTTC. This rearrangement joins TRBV5-1 to TRBJ2-7; 7 nucleotides match TRBD2. Germline V gene sequence: CDR1 SGHRS, CDR2 YFSETQ. The V segment lost 6 bases and the J segment 7 bases; nucleotides outside the gene matches: 19. The CDR3 is made up of 16 amino acids.

The genes are TRBV30 and TRBJ2-1; TRBD1 agrees at 8 bases. The V segment lost 1 base and the J segment 6 bases; nucleotides outside the gene matches: 5. Germline V gene lookup returns CDR1 GTSNPN and CDR2 SVGIG (reference sequence). CDR3 length: 14 residues. CDR3 protein: CAWSDRGYFNEQFF. The CDR3 DNA reads TGTGCCTGGAGTGACAGGGGGTATTTCAATGAGCAGTTCTTC.

This rearrangement joins TRBV6-5 to TRBJ2-2; either TRBD1 or TRBD2 may fit D (6 bases each). Looked up from germline, CDR1 is MNHEY and CDR2 is SVGAGI. This CDR3 region has 14 residues. The V gene lost 6 bases and the J gene lost 7 bases, with 15 bases spanning the gap. CDR3 residues: CASSLLRGDGELFF. In DNA form, the CDR3 reads TGTGCCAGCAGCCTCCTAAGGGGGGACGGGGAGCTGTTTTTT.

This chain uses TRBV7-2 with TRBJ1-3, with 7 nucleotides matching TRBD1. J was trimmed by 1 base and V by 0 bases; bases with no gene match: 9. Per the germline V gene, CDR1 is SGHTA and CDR2 is FQGNSA. CDR3 length: 18 residues. Here the CDR3 DNA reads TGTGCCAGCAGCTTAGCGGGGGGACAGCCGTATTCTGGAAACACCATATATTTT. As protein: CASSLAGGQPYSGNTIYF.

In its sample, this clone was seen once. The rearrangement joins TRBV5-8 to TRBJ2-1; 12 nucleotides line up with TRBD2. Unmatched junction bases numbered 9, after V lost 2 bases and J lost 0 bases. The CDR3 consists of 19 residues. The germline V gene encodes CDR1 SGHTS and CDR2 YDEGEE. CDR3 coding DNA: TGTGCCAGCAGCTTTGCGGGACTAGCGGGCCGCAGCTCCTACAATGAGCAGTTCTTC. Its translation: CASSFAGLAGRSSYNEQFF. Based on the CDR3 plus reference TRBV5-8 and TRBJ2-1, the full variable domain is EAGVTQSPTHLIKTRGQQATLRCSPISGHTSVYWYQQALGLGLQFLLWYDEGEERNRGNFPPRFSGRQFPNYSSELNVNALELEDSALYLCASSFAGLAGRSSYNEQFFGPGTRLTVL.

The chain links TRBV6-1 to TRBJ2-2, with 7 bases fitting TRBD1. Germline lookup yields CDR1 MNHNS and CDR2 SASEGT. Germline trimming cut 2 bases from V and 6 bases from J; bases unmatched to any gene: 18. The CDR3 loop spans 19 amino acids. In DNA, the CDR3 is TGTGCCAGCAGTGAATATGTCTCTTCGAGGGCAGGGGGAGCCGGGGAGCTGTTTTTT. This encodes CASSEYVSSRAGGAGELFF.

The CDR3 reads CASSARSYEQYF. CDR3 sequence (DNA): TGTGCCAGCAGTGCCAGGTCCTACGAGCAGTACTTC. This chain uses TRBV9 with TRBJ2-7; no reliable D call. The CDR3 contains 12 residues. V was trimmed by 5 bases and J by 1 base, leaving 7 bases between them. From germline, CDR1 is SGDLS and CDR2 YYNGEE.

The J gene is TRBJ2-5, the V gene TRBV20-1; D gene uncertain. The germline gives CDR1 DFQATT, CDR2 SNEGSKA (reference sequence). V shed 6 bases and J shed 5 bases, with 10 bases lying between them. The CDR3 is 11 residues long. Written as DNA, the CDR3 is TGCAGTGCCCTCCCGAGCGAGACCCAGTACTTC. It encodes CSALPSETQYF.

Regarding this clone: Distinct nucleotide sequences in the sample also encode this CDR3. The V call is TRBV6-5, the J call TRBJ2-7; 9 nucleotides align to TRBD2. Germline V lookup: CDR1 MNHEY, CDR2 SVGAGI. The CDR3 runs 14 residues. J was trimmed by 1 base and V by 6 bases; bases with no gene match: 4. The CDR3: CASRRAGGSYEQYF. The DNA for the CDR3 is TGTGCCAGCAGAAGAGCGGGAGGTTCCTACGAGCAGTACTTC.

This chain uses TRBV5-1 with TRBJ2-3; 8 bases fit TRBD2. J was trimmed by 0 bases and V by 3 bases; bases with no gene match: 3. Germline CDR1 is SGHRS and CDR2 is YFSETQ. CDR3 length: 15 residues. The CDR3 protein is CASSYSGDSTDTQYF. DNA of the CDR3: TGCGCCAGCAGCTATAGCGGGGACAGCACAGATACGCAGTATTTT.

The chain recombines TRBV7-9 with TRBJ1-2; 9 nucleotides match TRBD1. V trimming: 5 bases; J trimming: 7 bases; junction bases outside the gene matches: 11. Germline V gives CDR1 SEHNR, CDR2 FQNEAQ (reference sequence). The CDR3 contains 15 residues. In DNA, the CDR3 is TGTGCCAGCAGCCGCTTGGACGGGACAGGGTCTGGCTACACCTTC. Translated, it gives CASSRLDGTGSGYTF.

The V call is TRBV28, the J call TRBJ2-7; 8 nucleotides agree with TRBD1. Looked up from germline, CDR1 is MDHEN and CDR2 is SYDVKM. The CDR3 has 18 residues. V was pared by 1 base and J by 4 bases, with 15 bases of the junction left unmatched. CDR3 in DNA: TGTGCCAGCAGTTTATCCCCCTGGTTCGGGACAGGATCTTACGAGCAGTACTTC. It translates to CASSLSPWFGTGSYEQYF.

This clone has just one count. The chain has TRBV27 and TRBJ2-4; maybe TRBD1 (6 bases). The V end lost 5 bases, the J end lost 6 bases, and 23 bases lay between the germline ends. The CDR3 is 17 residues long. Germline CDR1 reads MNHEY; CDR2 reads SMNVEV (reference sequence). CDR3 sequence: CASSPSPGGGSRNIQYF. In DNA, the CDR3 is TGTGCCAGCAGTCCTAGCCCAGGTGGGGGCTCCAGAAACATTCAGTACTTC.

With regard to this clone: The sample carries other DNA sequences with the same CDR3. This chain links TRBV30 with TRBJ2-5; 8 nucleotides line up with TRBD1. CDR1 is GTSNPN, CDR2 SVGIG, per germline (reference sequence). CDR3 size: 15 residues. After removal of 0 bases from V and 0 bases from J, the junction contained 3 bases not matched to a gene. CDR3 amino acids: CAWSVLDRDQETQYF. The DNA for the CDR3 is TGTGCCTGGAGTGTCTTGGACAGGGACCAAGAGACCCAGTACTTC.

The chain employs TRBV15 and TRBJ1-1, with D perhaps TRBD1 (6 bases). The CDR3 totals 13 residues. V lost 0 bases, J lost 9 bases, and 11 bases lay in between. Germline V lookup: CDR1 LNHNV, CDR2 YYDKDF (reference sequence). The CDR3 reads CATSRDRQGQAFF. The CDR3 region has the DNA TGTGCCACCAGCAGAGATCGGCAGGGGCAAGCTTTCTTT.